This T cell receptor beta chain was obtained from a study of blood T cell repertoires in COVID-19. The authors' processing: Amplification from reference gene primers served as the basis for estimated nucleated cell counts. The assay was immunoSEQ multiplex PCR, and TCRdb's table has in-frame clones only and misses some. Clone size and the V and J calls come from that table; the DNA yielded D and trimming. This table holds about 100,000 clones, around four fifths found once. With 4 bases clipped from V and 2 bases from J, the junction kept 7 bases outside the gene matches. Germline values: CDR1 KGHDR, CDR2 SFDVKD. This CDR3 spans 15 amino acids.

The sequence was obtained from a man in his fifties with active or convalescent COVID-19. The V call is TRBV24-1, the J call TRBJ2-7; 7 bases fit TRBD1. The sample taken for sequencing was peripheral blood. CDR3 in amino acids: CATSDARGQTYEQYF. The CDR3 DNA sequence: TGTGCCACCAGTGACGCACGGGGACAGACCTACGAGCAGTACTTC.